The 24 T cell receptor beta chains in this list originate from one sample, sequenced in a study of spatial heterogeneity in lung cancer. The time point was: sample taken at primary tumor resection. Findings and limits, study-wide: It was found that expanded intratumoral alpha and beta TCR counts tracked tumor mutation counts.

Antigen specificity for these receptors is unknown. A single record per CDR3 protein comes from TCRdb applying MiXCR to the 5' RACE reads. The table lists roughly 17,000 distinct CDR3 sequences, approximately 6.5% of them singletons. The material was lung tumor tissue, obtained at surgery. The receptors were gathered from a female donor with early-stage non-small cell lung cancer.

This clonotype is medium-sized (0.01 to 0.1%). With the library built for alpha chains, this beta chain is off target and its frequency is not meaningful. The chain is built from TRBV5-5 and TRBJ1-6, with D maybe TRBD1 (5 bases). Trimming removed 0 bases from V and 5 bases from J, with 6 bases in between. In germline, CDR1 is SGHKS, CDR2 YYEKEE (reference sequence). CDR3 length: 14 residues. CDR3 residues: CASSLGGDNSPLHF. The CDR3 DNA follows: TGTGCCAGCAGCTTGGGAGGGGATAATTCACCCCTCCACTTT.

This clonotype was detected only a few times. Found in a library prepared for alpha chains, this beta chain is an off-target read, and its abundance has little meaning. J is TRBJ2-1 and V is TRBV15, with 11 bases fitting TRBD2. This CDR3 has 17 amino acids. Looked up from germline, CDR1 is LNHNV and CDR2 is YYDKDF (reference sequence). Trimming cost V 0 bases and J 2 bases; bases outside gene matches: 3. CDR3: CATSRELAGDTYNEQFF. The CDR3 DNA reads TGTGCCACCAGCAGAGAACTAGCGGGGGACACCTACAATGAGCAGTTCTTC.

There are many counts of this clonotype. Because the library targeted alpha chains, this beta chain is an off-target read whose size means little. This chain links TRBV30 with TRBJ1-4; weak D call: TRBD1 (5 bases). CDR3 length: 14 amino acids. Germline CDR1 and CDR2: GTSNPN and SVGIG (reference sequence). The ends were cut back, 4 bases at V and 0 bases at J, with 9 bases in the middle. The CDR3 here is CAWKGTTTNEKLFF. CDR3 coding DNA: TGTGCCTGGAAGGGGACGACAACTAATGAAAAACTGTTTTTT.

This clonotype came up a few times. A library made for alpha chains picked up this beta chain off target, so its size means little. The chain uses TRBV5-1 and TRBJ2-5; TRBD2 matches 14 bases. Germline V gene lookup returns CDR1 SGHRS and CDR2 YFSETQ. Trimming cost V 3 bases and J 1 base; bases outside gene matches: 5. The CDR3 is 17 residues long. The CDR3 coding sequence is TGCGCCAGCAGCTCGGGACTAGCGGGGGCCTCCCAAGAGACCCAGTACTTC. It codes for CASSSGLAGASQETQYF.

This clonotype was counted ten times or more. This beta chain is an off-target read within a library intended for alpha chains, so its frequency means little. The rearrangement joins TRBV27 to TRBJ1-2; TRBD1 matches 7 bases. V was clipped by 0 bases and J by 7 bases; unmatched bases: 8. The CDR3 consists of 15 residues. The germline V gene encodes CDR1 MNHEY and CDR2 SMNVEV (reference sequence). CDR3 in amino acids: CASSLSRTGDSGYTF. CDR3 in DNA: TGTGCCAGCAGTTTATCAAGGACAGGCGACTCTGGCTACACCTTC.

This clonotype was detected ten times or more. With the library built for alpha chains, this beta chain is off target and its frequency is not meaningful. The chain links TRBV14 to TRBJ2-2, with 7 bases identical to TRBD1. Germline V gene lookup returns CDR1 SGHDN and CDR2 FVKESK. The CDR3 contains 17 residues. Losses at the gene ends were 1 base for V and 4 bases for J; bases not matched to a gene: 9. DNA of the CDR3: TGTGCCAGCAGCCAAGCTAACAGGGGATGGGGCACCGGGGAGCTGTTTTTT. Amino acids: CASSQANRGWGTGELFF.

This clonotype was recorded many times. A library made for alpha chains picked up this beta chain off target, so its size means little. The V and J genes are TRBV7-2 and TRBJ1-2; no reliable D call. With 4 bases removed from V and 7 bases from J, the gap between germline ends came to 16 bases. Germline V CDR1 and CDR2: SGHTA, FQGNSA. This CDR3 has 14 residues. CDR3 nucleotides: TGTGCCAGCAGCTCCCCTCCCATCCATCGTGGCTACACCTTC. The encoded protein is CASSSPPIHRGYTF.

This clonotype was picked up many times. For a library built for alpha chains, this beta chain is a stray read; little rests on its size. V gene TRBV12-3 or TRBV12-4 combines with J gene TRBJ2-7; D possibly corresponds to TRBD1 (5 bases). Between the trimmed V and J ends, which lost 1 base and 5 bases, there was a span of 9 bases. The CDR3 has 13 amino acids. Written as DNA, the CDR3 is TGTGCCAGCAGTTTAGGTCAGGGAAACGAGCAGTACTTC. Its protein product is CASSLGQGNEQYF.

Relative to its sample, this clonotype is medium-sized. The library was designed around alpha chains, so this beta chain is a stray read whose abundance carries little weight. V and J are TRBV20-1 and TRBJ1-5, with D possibly matching TRBD1 (6 bases). Trimming cost V 5 bases and J 2 bases, with 13 bases left between them. From germline, CDR1 is DFQATT and CDR2 SNEGSKA (reference sequence). This CDR3 contains 14 residues. CDR3 sequence reads: CSAYTGSGNQPQHF. CDR3 nucleotides: TGCAGTGCTTACACAGGGTCAGGCAATCAGCCCCAGCATTTT.

This clonotype was recorded many times. Being off target in a library aimed at alpha chains, this beta chain has a size of little meaning. This chain joins TRBV20-1 and TRBJ1-4; D not certain. Germline CDR1 and CDR2: DFQATT and SNEGSKA (reference sequence). Between the trimmed V and J ends, which lost 0 bases and 0 bases, there was a span of 11 bases. The CDR3 totals 16 residues. CDR3 bases: TGCAGTGCTAGAGATGCAACGGCTGCAACTAATGAAAAACTGTTTTTT. Translating it yields CSARDATAATNEKLFF.

Concerning this clonotype: With the library built for alpha chains, this beta chain is off target and its frequency is not meaningful. J is TRBJ1-6 and V is TRBV20-1, with D possibly TRBD1 on 5 matching bases. Trimming took off 0 bases at V and 13 bases at J, with 10 bases between the two ends. CDR3 length: 12 residues. From germline, CDR1 is DFQATT and CDR2 SNEGSKA (reference sequence). CDR3 DNA sequence: TGCAGTGCTAGAGATCAGGGAATCCCCCTCCACTTT. It yields the protein CSARDQGIPLHF.

This clonotype has a handful of counts. The library was prepared for alpha chains; this beta chain is a stray read, so its frequency means little. The CDR3 DNA sequence: TGCAGTGCACCAGTCTTTGGCTATGGCTACACCTTC. It translates to CSAPVFGYGYTF. The chain carries TRBV20-1 and TRBJ1-2; no clear D. Germline V gives CDR1 DFQATT, CDR2 SNEGSKA (reference sequence). Trimming stripped 6 bases from V and 4 bases from J, with 12 bases between. This CDR3 has 12 amino acids.

This clonotype was found many times. Because this beta chain is a stray read in a library intended to capture alpha chains, its abundance should not be given much weight. The chain employs TRBV29-1 and TRBJ2-1, with 11 positions matching TRBD2. Germline loops: CDR1 SQVTM, CDR2 ANQGSEA. The junction had 7 bases not matched to a gene; V was cut back by 6 bases and J by 6 bases. This CDR3 comprises 14 residues. CDR3 protein: CSVPPSGGRNEQFF. CDR3 nucleotides: TGCAGCGTCCCCCCTAGCGGGGGGCGCAATGAGCAGTTCTTC.

At least ten counts were recorded for this clonotype. This beta chain lies outside the target of a library built for alpha chains; its clone size means little. V and J are TRBV18 and TRBJ1-4; unclear D gene. The V end lost 3 bases, the J end lost 0 bases, and 11 bases lay between the germline ends. This CDR3 comprises 16 residues. The germline V gene has CDR1 KGHSH and CDR2 LQKENI. This CDR3 reads CASSPPAAATNEKLFF. CDR3 DNA: TGTGCCAGCTCACCCCCAGCGGCAGCAACTAATGAAAAACTGTTTTTT. The full variable domain, its missing parts supplied by reference TRBV18 and TRBJ1-4, is NAGVMQNPRHLVRRRGQEARLRCSPMKGHSHVYWYRQLPEEGLKFMVYLQKENIIDESGMPKERFSAEFPKEGPSILRIQQVVRGDSAAYFCASSPPAAATNEKLFFGSGTQLSVL.

This clonotype was seen ten or more times. The junction departs from germline at one end; a sequencing error may be responsible. This beta chain slipped into a library made for alpha chains as a stray read, so its size is not meaningful. The chain uses TRBV3-1 and TRBJ2-7, with TRBD1 matching over 7 bases. Germline V gives CDR1 LGHDT, CDR2 YNNKEL (reference sequence). The CDR3 sequence is 12 residues long. The CDR3 coding sequence is TGTGCCAGCAGCCAAGCCGTCGGGACAGCGAACTTC. Translating it yields CASSQAVGTANF.

This clonotype was seen at least ten times. This beta chain came through as a stray read in a library set up for alpha chains, and its size says little. The rearrangement uses TRBV20-1 and TRBJ2-7; 11 bases are shared with TRBD2. The CDR3 runs to 14 residues. Germline loops: CDR1 DFQATT, CDR2 SNEGSKA (reference sequence). V lost 2 bases to trimming and J lost 4 bases; unmatched junction nucleotides: 4. The CDR3 DNA sequence: TGCAGTGCTAGATCTAGCGGGGGGTTATACGAGCAGTACTTC. Translated: CSARSSGGLYEQYF.

In its sample, this clonotype was seen many times. The size of this beta chain means little, since it is a stray read in a library made for alpha chains. The CDR3 DNA follows: TGTGCCAGCAGCCCACCCAGGGACACGCACAATGAGCAGTTCTTC. Protein sequence: CASSPPRDTHNEQFF. V and J are TRBV7-2 and TRBJ2-1; possibly TRBD1 for D (6 bases). Germline V gives CDR1 SGHTA, CDR2 FQGNSA. Trimming took off 5 bases at V and 5 bases at J, with 16 bases between the two ends. This CDR3 region has 15 residues.

The sample holds a few counts of this clonotype. The library was prepared for alpha chains; this beta chain is a stray read, so its frequency means little. V is TRBV12-3 or TRBV12-4 and J is TRBJ1-1, with D uncertain. The CDR3 contains 12 residues. V lost 5 bases and J lost 5, with 9 bases in between. For the CDR3, the DNA is TGTGCCAGCAGTCTTATAGGGACTGAAGCTTTCTTT. Translated: CASSLIGTEAFF.

This clonotype was recorded at least ten times. Because this beta chain is a stray read in a library intended to capture alpha chains, its abundance should not be given much weight. The chain is built from TRBV20-1 and TRBJ1-5; perhaps TRBD1 as D (5 bases). The germline CDR1 and CDR2 sequences are DFQATT and SNEGSKA (reference sequence). The V end was cut by 6 bases, the J end by 0 bases, with 21 bases between. The length of the CDR3 is 17 residues. The CDR3: CSAKAGPGQDSNQPQHF. CDR3 nucleotides: TGCAGTGCCAAGGCGGGGCCAGGTCAGGATAGCAATCAGCCCCAGCATTTT.

In this sample, this clonotype turned up a few times. Within a library made for alpha chains, this beta chain is off target, and its count is uninformative. This chain uses TRBV5-1 with TRBJ1-6; no reliable D call. The germline gives CDR1 SGHRS, CDR2 YFSETQ. Trimming removed 0 bases from V and 8 bases from J, with 15 bases in between. This CDR3 has 16 residues. The CDR3 loop is CASSLEVRGLDSPLHF. DNA of the CDR3: TGCGCCAGCAGCTTGGAGGTTCGGGGTTTAGATTCACCCCTCCACTTT.

To note about this clonotype: A read error may explain this, as a much larger clone is one base away. Because the library targeted alpha chains, this beta chain is an off-target read whose size means little. CDR3 DNA sequence: TGTGCCAGCCCGGGGCATGGCTACACCTTC. Protein: CASPGHGYTF. This sequence joins TRBV6-1 and TRBJ1-2; perhaps TRBD1 as D (5 bases). From germline, CDR1 is MNHNS and CDR2 SASEGT. V was cut by 8 bases and J by 6 bases, with 7 bases left in between. The CDR3 covers 10 residues.

This clonotype was picked up many times. The library was prepared for alpha chains; this beta chain is a stray read, so its frequency means little. This chain joins TRBV9 and TRBJ2-5, with a possible D match to TRBD2 (7 bases). This CDR3 region has 16 residues. Germline V gene data show CDR1 as SGDLS and CDR2 as YYNGEE. Deletions cut 5 bases from V and 3 bases from J, with 20 bases between. The CDR3 spells CASSNSGGTLEETQYF. CDR3 nucleotides: TGTGCCAGCAGTAATTCGGGGGGCACCCTAGAAGAGACCCAGTACTTC.

Details on this clonotype: In a library made to pick up alpha chains, this beta chain is a stray read with a size that means little. J is TRBJ1-5 and V is TRBV5-6; D ambiguous. Per the germline V gene, CDR1 is SGHDT and CDR2 is YYEEEE. This CDR3 comprises 15 residues. Trimming pared 5 bases from V and 0 bases from J, leaving 12 bases between. This chain's CDR3 is CASRSLVDSNQPQHF. The CDR3 region has the DNA TGTGCCAGCAGGAGTCTGGTCGATAGCAATCAGCCCCAGCATTTT.

In its sample, this clonotype was seen many times. Because the library targeted alpha chains, this beta chain is an off-target read whose size means little. The gene calls are TRBV7-9 and TRBJ2-7, with 7 bases that match TRBD2. V shed 7 bases and J 4 bases; nucleotides not matched to a gene: 10. Germline-derived CDR1 and CDR2 are SEHNR and FQNEAQ (reference sequence). This CDR3 is built from 14 residues. In DNA, the CDR3 is TGTGCCAGCACCCCCGCGGGGGTGGCGTACGAGCAGTACTTC. Translated: CASTPAGVAYEQYF.